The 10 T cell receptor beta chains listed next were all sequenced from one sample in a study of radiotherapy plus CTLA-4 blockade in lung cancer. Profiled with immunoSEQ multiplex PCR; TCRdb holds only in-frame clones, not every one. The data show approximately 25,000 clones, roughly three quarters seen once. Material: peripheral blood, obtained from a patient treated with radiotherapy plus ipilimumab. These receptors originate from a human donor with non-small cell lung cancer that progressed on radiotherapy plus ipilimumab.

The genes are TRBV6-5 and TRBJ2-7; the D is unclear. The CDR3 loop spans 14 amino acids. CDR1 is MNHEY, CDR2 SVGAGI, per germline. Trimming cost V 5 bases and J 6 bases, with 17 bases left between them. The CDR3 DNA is TGTGCCAGCAGTATGGACGGAGTTCGAAGCGAGCAGTACTTC. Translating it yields CASSMDGVRSEQYF.

In DNA form, the CDR3 reads TGCGCCAGCACCCCGGGGGGGGACAACTATGGCTACACCTTC. Its translation is CASTPGGDNYGYTF. The J gene is TRBJ1-2, the V gene TRBV5-1; D is perhaps TRBD1 (5 bases). Trimming stripped 6 bases from V and 2 bases from J, with 14 bases between. The V gene's germline CDR1 is SGHRS and CDR2 YFSETQ. The CDR3 covers 14 residues.

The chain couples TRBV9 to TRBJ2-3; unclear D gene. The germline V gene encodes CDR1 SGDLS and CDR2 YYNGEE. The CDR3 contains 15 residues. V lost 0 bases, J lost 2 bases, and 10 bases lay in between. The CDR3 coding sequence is TGTGCCAGCAGCGTAGGGGGTCAATTCACAGATACGCAGTATTTT. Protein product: CASSVGGQFTDTQYF.

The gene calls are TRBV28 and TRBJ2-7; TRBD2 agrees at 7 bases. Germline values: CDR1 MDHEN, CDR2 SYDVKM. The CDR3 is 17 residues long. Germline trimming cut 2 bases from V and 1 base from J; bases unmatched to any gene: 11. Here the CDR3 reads CASSLAPGGGGSYEQYF. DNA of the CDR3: TGTGCCAGCAGTTTAGCCCCTGGGGGGGGAGGGTCCTACGAGCAGTACTTC.

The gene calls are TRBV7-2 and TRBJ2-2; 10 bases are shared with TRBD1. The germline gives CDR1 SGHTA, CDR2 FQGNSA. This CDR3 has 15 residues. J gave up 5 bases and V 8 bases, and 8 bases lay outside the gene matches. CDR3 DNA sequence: TGTGCCAGCCTCTTATGGACAGGGGGTACCGGGGAGCTGTTTTTT. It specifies CASLLWTGGTGELFF. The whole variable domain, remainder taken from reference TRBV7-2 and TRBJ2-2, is GAGVSQSPSNKVTEKGKDVELRCDPISGHTALYWYRQSLGQGLEFLIYFQGNSAPDKSGLPSDRFSAERTGGSVSTLTIQRTQQEDSAVYLCASLLWTGGTGELFFGEGSRLTVL.

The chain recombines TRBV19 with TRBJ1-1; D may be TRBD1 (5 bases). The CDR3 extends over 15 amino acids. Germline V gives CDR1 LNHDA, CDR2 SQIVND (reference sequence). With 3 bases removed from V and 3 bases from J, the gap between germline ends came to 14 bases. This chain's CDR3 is CASSIRGGADTEAFF. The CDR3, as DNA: TGTGCCAGTAGTATCCGCGGCGGGGCGGACACTGAAGCTTTCTTT.

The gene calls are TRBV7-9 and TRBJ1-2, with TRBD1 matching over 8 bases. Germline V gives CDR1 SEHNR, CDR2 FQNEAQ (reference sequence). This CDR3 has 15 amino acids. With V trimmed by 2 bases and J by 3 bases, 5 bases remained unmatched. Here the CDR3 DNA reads TGTGCCAGCAGCTTAACCAGGGGGCACGACTATGGCTACACCTTC. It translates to CASSLTRGHDYGYTF.

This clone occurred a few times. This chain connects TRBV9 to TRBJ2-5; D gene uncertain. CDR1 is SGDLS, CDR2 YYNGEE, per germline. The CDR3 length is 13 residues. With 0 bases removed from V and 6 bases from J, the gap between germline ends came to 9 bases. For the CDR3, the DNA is TGTGCCAGCAGCGTAGGGCAGGAACAGACCCAGTACTTC. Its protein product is CASSVGQEQTQYF.

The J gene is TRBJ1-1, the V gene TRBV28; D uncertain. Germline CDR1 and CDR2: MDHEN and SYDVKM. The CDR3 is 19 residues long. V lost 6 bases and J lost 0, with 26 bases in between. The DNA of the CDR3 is TGTGCCAGCAGCCCGCGCCGGTGGACCGCGGCAGAACTGAACACTGAAGCTTTCTTT. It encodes CASSPRRWTAAELNTEAFF.

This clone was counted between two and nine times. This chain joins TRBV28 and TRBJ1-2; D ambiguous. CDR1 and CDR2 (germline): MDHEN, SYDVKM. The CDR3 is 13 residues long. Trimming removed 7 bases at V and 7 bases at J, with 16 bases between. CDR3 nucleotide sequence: TGTGCCAGCATCCCCCCCGGGGAGCCTGGCTACACCTTC. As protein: CASIPPGEPGYTF.